This T cell receptor (beta chain) derives from a study of T-cell reconstitution after alpha-beta-depleted transplantation in children. Unique molecular identifiers tagged the TCRbeta library. TCRdb ran MiXCR on the PCR reads and lists one entry per CDR3 protein. The sample holds 600,000 to 700,000 distinct CDR3 sequences, 16% seen once. The receptor comes from a human donor who donated a stem cell graft to a child with acute myeloid leukemia. The sample here was PBMCs from the stem cell graft donor, taken from the stem cell graft.

The DNA for the CDR3 is TGTGCCAGCAGCCGCGGGGACTGGACAGTCGGAGAGACCCAGTACTTC. Its translation: CASSRGDWTVGETQYF. The V gene is TRBV6-1, the J gene TRBJ2-5, with D perhaps matching TRBD1 or TRBD2 (6 bases each). The germline gives CDR1 MNHNS, CDR2 SASEGT. V gave up 6 bases and J gave up 4 bases, with 21 bases separating them. The CDR3 runs 16 residues.